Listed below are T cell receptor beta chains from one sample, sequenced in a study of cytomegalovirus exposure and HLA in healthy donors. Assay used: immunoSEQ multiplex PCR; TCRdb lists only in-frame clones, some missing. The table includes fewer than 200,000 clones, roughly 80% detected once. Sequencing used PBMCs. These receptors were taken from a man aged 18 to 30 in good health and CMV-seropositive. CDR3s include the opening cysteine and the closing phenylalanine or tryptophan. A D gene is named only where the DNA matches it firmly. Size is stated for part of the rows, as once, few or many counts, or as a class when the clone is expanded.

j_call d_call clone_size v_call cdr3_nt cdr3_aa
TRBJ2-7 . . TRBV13 TGTGCCAGCAGCTTCTTAGACGAGCAGTACTTC CASSFLDEQYF
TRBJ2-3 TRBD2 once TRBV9 TGTGCCAGCAGCCCGAGGACGGGAGGAAGCACAGATACGCAGTATTTT CASSPRTGGSTDTQYF
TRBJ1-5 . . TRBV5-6 TGTGCCAGCAGCTCTGAGGGAGGGACTGAATACAATCAGCCCCAGCATTTT CASSSEGGTEYNQPQHF
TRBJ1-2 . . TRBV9 TGTGCCAGCAGTAAGGAGGGGGGGCTCGGTGGCTACACCTTC CASSKEGGLGGYTF
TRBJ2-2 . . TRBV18 TGTGCCAGCTCACCGATCGACCCCGGGTACACCGGGGAGCTGTTTTTT CASSPIDPGYTGELFF
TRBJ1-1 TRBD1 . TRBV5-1 TGCGCCAGCAGCTGGACAGGTGACACTGAAGCTTTCTTT CASSWTGDTEAFF
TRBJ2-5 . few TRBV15 TGTGCCACCAGCAGGGGACTGGAAGGGCAAGAGACCCAGTACTTC CATSRGLEGQETQYF
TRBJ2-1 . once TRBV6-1 TGTGCCAGCATGAGCGCTTCCTACAATGAGCAGTTCTTC CASMSASYNEQFF
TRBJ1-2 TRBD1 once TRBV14 TGTGCCAGCAGACCCGGGACAGTGGTATCCGGCTACACCTTC CASRPGTVVSGYTF
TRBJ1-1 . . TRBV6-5 TGTGCCAGCAGTTACGCGGTGGGGGCGGTGGACACTGAAGCTTTCTTT CASSYAVGAVDTEAFF
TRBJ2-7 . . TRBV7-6 TGTGCCAGCAGCCACCAGGGGGGCGAGCAGTACTTC CASSHQGGEQYF
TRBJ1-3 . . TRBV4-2 TGTGCCAGCAGCCAAGAGATACAGGACGCTGGAAACACCATATATTTT CASSQEIQDAGNTIYF
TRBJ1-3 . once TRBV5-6 TGTGCCAGCAGCTCGGAACTTCGGGTAGGAAACACCATATATTTT CASSSELRVGNTIYF
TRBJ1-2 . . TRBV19 TGTGCCAGTAGTTTATCGACAGCCTATGGCTACACCTTC CASSLSTAYGYTF
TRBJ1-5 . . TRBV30 TGTGCCTGGAGTGTACAAGAAAATCAGCCCCAGCATTTT CAWSVQENQPQHF
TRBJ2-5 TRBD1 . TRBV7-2 TGTGCCAGCAGCCCCCAGACAGGGGAAGCAGAGACCCAGTACTTC CASSPQTGEAETQYF
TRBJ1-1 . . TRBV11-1 TGTGCCAGCAGCTTAGGGGGCGTGGGGACTGAAGCTTTCTTT CASSLGGVGTEAFF
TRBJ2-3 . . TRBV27 TGTGCCAGCAGTCTGTTAAGCACAGATACGCAGTATTTT CASSLLSTDTQYF
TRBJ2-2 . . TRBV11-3 TGTGCCAGCAGCTCTTTCAGGGGAACCGGGGAGCTGTTTTTT CASSSFRGTGELFF
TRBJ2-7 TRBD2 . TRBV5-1 TGCGCCAGCAGCTTGGCCTATGGGGGGGATACCTACGAGCAGTACTTC CASSLAYGGDTYEQYF
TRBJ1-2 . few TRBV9 TGTGCCAGCAGCGACAGGGTTTCCGACTATGGCTACACCTTC CASSDRVSDYGYTF
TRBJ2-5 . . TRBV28 TGTGCCAGCAGTCTACCGGACGCCGGAGGTGGGTACCAAGAGACCCAGTACTTC CASSLPDAGGGYQETQYF
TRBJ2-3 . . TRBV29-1 TGCAGCTTAGCCGTAGGGGGTGGGGCAGATACGCAGTATTTT CSLAVGGGADTQYF
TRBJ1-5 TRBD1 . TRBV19 TGTGCCAGTAGTATATCCGGGACAGTTGTCAATCAGCCCCAGCATTTT CASSISGTVVNQPQHF
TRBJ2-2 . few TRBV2 TGTGCCAGCAGTGAATCCCCAGGGTACGACACCGGGGAGCTGTTTTTT CASSESPGYDTGELFF
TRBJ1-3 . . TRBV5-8 TGTGCCACCCGGCACAGATCTGGAAACACCATATATTTT CATRHRSGNTIYF
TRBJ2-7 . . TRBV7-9 TGTGCCAGCACCCTCGACAGGCGTTCCTACGAGCAGTACTTC CASTLDRRSYEQYF
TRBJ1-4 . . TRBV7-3 TGTGCCAGCAGCGAGTGGACATCCCCTGAAAAACTGTTTTTT CASSEWTSPEKLFF
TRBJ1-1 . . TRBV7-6 TGTGCCAGCAGCTTAAGGGAGACGGGCACTGAAGCTTTCTTT CASSLRETGTEAFF
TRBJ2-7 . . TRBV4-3 TGCGCCAGCAGCCAAGTGGGCACGAGGGATAGAACCTACGAGCAGTACTTC CASSQVGTRDRTYEQYF
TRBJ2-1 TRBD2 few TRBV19 TGTGCCAGTAGTAGGACTAGCGGGAGGGCCGTGGCCTACAATGAGCAGTTCTTC CASSRTSGRAVAYNEQFF
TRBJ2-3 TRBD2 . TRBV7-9 TGTGCCAGCAGCTTACAATGGCCGGCGGGAGGGGCAGATACGCAGTATTTT CASSLQWPAGGADTQYF
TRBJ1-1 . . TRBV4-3 TGCGCCAGCAGTCTTAAGGGGAAAAGAACAATGAACACTGAAGCTTTCTTT CASSLKGKRTMNTEAFF
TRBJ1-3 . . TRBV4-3 TGCGCCAGCAGCCAAGACCGCTCTGGAAACACCATATATTTT CASSQDRSGNTIYF
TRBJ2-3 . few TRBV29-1 TGCAGCGTTGAATATTGGGGTGGGAGCCTCCTGGAGCGCACAGATACGCAGTATTTT CSVEYWGGSLLERTDTQYF